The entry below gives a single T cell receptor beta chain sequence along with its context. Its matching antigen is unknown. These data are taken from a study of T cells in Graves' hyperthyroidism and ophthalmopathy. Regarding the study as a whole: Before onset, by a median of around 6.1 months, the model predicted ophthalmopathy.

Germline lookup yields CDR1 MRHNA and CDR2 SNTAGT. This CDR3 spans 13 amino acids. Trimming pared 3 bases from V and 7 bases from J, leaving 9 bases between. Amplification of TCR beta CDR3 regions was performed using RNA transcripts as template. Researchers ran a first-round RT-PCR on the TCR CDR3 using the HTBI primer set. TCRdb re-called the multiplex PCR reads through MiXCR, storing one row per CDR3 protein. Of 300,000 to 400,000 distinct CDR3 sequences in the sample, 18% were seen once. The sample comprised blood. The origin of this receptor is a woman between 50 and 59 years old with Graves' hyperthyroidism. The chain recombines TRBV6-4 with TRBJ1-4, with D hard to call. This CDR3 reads CASSEGVREKLFF. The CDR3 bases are TGTGCCAGCAGTGAGGGTGTGCGTGAAAAACTGTTTTTT.